This T cell receptor beta chain is drawn from a study of T cells in Graves' hyperthyroidism and ophthalmopathy. This clonotype was counted many times. The antigen is not known. RNA transcripts served as the template for amplifying TCR beta CDR3 regions. In the first-round RT-PCR of the TCR CDR3, the HTBI primer set was used. A single record per CDR3 protein comes from TCRdb applying MiXCR to the multiplex PCR reads. The sample yields hundreds of thousands of distinct CDR3 sequences, roughly 14% seen once. The CDR3 consists of 14 residues. From germline, CDR1 is LGHDT and CDR2 YNNKEL (reference sequence). V was trimmed by 0 bases and J by 5 bases, leaving 5 bases between them. Broader study findings: Blood samples included most of the expanded thyroid clonotypes exceeding 0.001.

The rearrangement joins TRBV3-1 to TRBJ1-6, with D unclear. The sample consisted of blood. This sequence originates from a man between 18 and 35 years old with Graves' ophthalmopathy. CDR3 bases: TGTGCCAGCAGCCAAGAGAGCCATAATTCACCCCTCCACTTT. This gives the protein CASSQESHNSPLHF.